This passage covers 27 T cell receptor beta chains from one sample sequenced in a study of blood T cell repertoires in COVID-19 (TCRdb year 2020). The library was made by the immunoSEQ multiplex PCR assay. TCRdb holds this immuneACCESS table with in-frame rearrangements only. Some clones are missing; in checked studies, unresolved V genes explain under half, and the rest has no known cause. The sample table lists roughly 280,000 clones, around 87% of them with a count of one. The ten largest account for more than 4.5% of the sample. What was sequenced was peripheral blood. These receptors came from a woman in her fifties or sixties with COVID-19, enrolled during active disease.

The chain is built from TRBV7-9 and TRBJ2-7; possible D gene TRBD2, 5 bases. This CDR3 comprises 13 residues. The germline gives CDR1 SEHNR, CDR2 FQNEAQ (reference sequence). V was shortened by 4 bases and J by 2 bases, with 9 bases between the two germline ends. The CDR3 loop reads CASSSSGTYEQYF. For the CDR3, the DNA is TGTGCCAGCAGCTCCTCCGGGACCTACGAGCAGTACTTC.

V usage is TRBV29-1 and J usage is TRBJ2-3; 11 nucleotides agree with TRBD2. This CDR3 region has 15 residues. Germline CDR1 reads SQVTM; CDR2 reads ANQGSEA. Trimming cost V 0 bases and J 8 bases; bases outside gene matches: 7. CDR3 coding DNA: TGCAGCGTTGAAGATGCTAGCGGGAGGATCGGTACGCAGTATTTT. Its protein is CSVEDASGRIGTQYF.

This clone showed up just once. The rearrangement links TRBV5-8 to TRBJ1-4, with D hard to call. The CDR3 consists of 15 residues. V was clipped by 4 bases and J by 0 bases, with 10 bases between them. Germline-derived CDR1 and CDR2 are SGHTS and YDEGEE. The DNA for the CDR3 is TGTGCCAGCAGCCCGTACGCTACAACTAATGAAAAACTGTTTTTT. Translating it yields CASSPYATTNEKLFF.

The chain is built from TRBV5-1 and TRBJ2-7; TRBD2 matches 14 bases. J gave up 2 bases and V 3 bases, and 7 bases lay outside the gene matches. CDR3 size: 17 residues. The V gene's germline CDR1 is SGHRS and CDR2 YFSETQ. The DNA for the CDR3 is TGCGCCAGCAGCTCGACTAGCGGGAGGGGTTCCGCCTACGAGCAGTACTTC. Residues: CASSSTSGRGSAYEQYF.

The chain carries TRBV6-5 and TRBJ2-5; TRBD1 agrees at 7 bases. The CDR3 is 15 amino acids. The junction had 11 bases not matched to a gene; V was cut back by 6 bases and J by 4 bases. Germline V lookup: CDR1 MNHEY, CDR2 SVGAGI. CDR3 loop: CASRPATGAGETQYF. CDR3 sequence (DNA): TGTGCCAGCAGGCCGGCCACAGGGGCTGGAGAGACCCAGTACTTC.

The rearrangement joins TRBV9 to TRBJ1-3; no clear D gene. Germline values: CDR1 SGDLS, CDR2 YYNGEE. V was cut by 2 bases and J by 0 bases, with 9 bases left in between. The CDR3 extends over 15 amino acids. CDR3 sequence reads: CASSVGLNSGNTIYF. DNA for the CDR3: TGTGCCAGCAGCGTCGGACTGAACTCTGGAAACACCATATATTTT.

This sequence joins TRBV5-1 and TRBJ1-2, with no clear D. CDR3 length equals 14 residues. The V gene lost 2 bases and the J gene lost 4 bases, with 12 bases spanning the gap. The germline V gene has CDR1 SGHRS and CDR2 YFSETQ. The CDR3 DNA reads as TGCGCCAGCAGCTTAGCGGGGATCGGCTATGGCTACACCTTC. Its protein is CASSLAGIGYGYTF.

The chain joins TRBV5-5 to TRBJ2-7, with 7 bases matching TRBD2. V gave up 2 bases and J gave up 1 base; unmatched junction bases: 6. The germline V gene encodes CDR1 SGHKS and CDR2 YYEKEE (reference sequence). The CDR3 spans 15 residues. The CDR3 sequence: CASSFALAVSYEQYF. CDR3 bases: TGTGCCAGCAGCTTCGCTCTAGCGGTATCCTACGAGCAGTACTTC.

The chain couples TRBV19 to TRBJ2-3; 8 nucleotides match TRBD1. The CDR3 is 16 amino acids. CDR1 is LNHDA and CDR2 is SQIVND in the germline V gene (reference sequence). With 5 bases clipped from V and 5 bases from J, the junction kept 12 bases outside the gene matches. This CDR3 reads CASSVDRGYLGDTQYF. The CDR3 DNA follows: TGTGCCAGTAGTGTCGACAGGGGTTATTTGGGAGATACGCAGTATTTT.

This clone was observed a single time. The V call is TRBV6-1, the J call TRBJ2-7, with 10 nucleotides matching TRBD1. This CDR3 spans 17 amino acids. The germline CDR1 and CDR2 sequences are MNHNS and SASEGT. After removal of 2 bases from V and 3 bases from J, the junction contained 10 bases not matched to a gene. DNA for the CDR3: TGTGCCAGCAGTGAAAGGGTCCGGGGGACAGGGGACTACGAGCAGTACTTC. Translation gives CASSERVRGTGDYEQYF.

The CDR3 sequence: CASSTGGTYEQYF. CDR3 nucleotide sequence: TGTGCCAGTTCGACAGGGGGAACCTACGAGCAGTACTTC. The chain combines TRBV19 with TRBJ2-7, with 9 bases fitting TRBD1. CDR1 is LNHDA, CDR2 SQIVND, per germline (reference sequence). Unmatched junction bases numbered 4, after V lost 8 bases and J lost 2 bases. CDR3 length: 13 amino acids.

V is TRBV24-1 and J is TRBJ2-3; possible D gene TRBD2, 6 bases. The CDR3 runs to 14 residues. Trimming took 7 bases from V and 5 from J, leaving 15 bases between them. Germline V gene sequence: CDR1 KGHDR, CDR2 SFDVKD. CDR3 loop: CATSHTSLGDTQYF. CDR3 DNA sequence: TGTGCCACCAGCCACACTAGCCTGGGAGATACGCAGTATTTT.

The V and J genes are TRBV6-5 and TRBJ1-1; D unclear. In germline, CDR1 is MNHEY, CDR2 SVGAGI. The germline V and J ends were trimmed by 2 bases and 1 base, with 8 bases remaining between them. CDR3 size: 14 residues. The CDR3 is CASSYALSNTEAFF. As DNA, the CDR3 is TGTGCCAGCAGTTACGCCCTATCGAACACTGAAGCTTTCTTT.

The rearrangement links TRBV29-1 to TRBJ2-1, with TRBD2 identical over 11 bases. The CDR3 consists of 19 residues. J lost 9 bases, V lost 5 bases, and 24 bases had no gene match. Germline V CDR1 and CDR2: SQVTM, ANQGSEA. The CDR3 spells CSVRPSRLAGWSFSGEQFF. CDR3 nucleotide sequence: TGCAGCGTTAGACCCTCGCGACTAGCGGGATGGTCGTTTTCGGGTGAGCAGTTCTTC.

The rearrangement joins TRBV6-2 or TRBV6-3 to TRBJ1-2; D not certain. Trimming stripped 2 bases from V and 8 bases from J, with 12 bases between. Germline V CDR1 and CDR2: MNHEY, SVGEGT. The CDR3 spans 13 residues. In nucleotides, the CDR3 is TGTGCCAGCAGTTACGGGCAATCGGGGGGCTACACCTTC. Translation gives CASSYGQSGGYTF.

The gene calls are TRBV6-4 and TRBJ1-2, with D tentatively TRBD1 (5 bases). CDR3 length equals 13 residues. Germline V CDR1 and CDR2: MRHNA, SNTAGT. Trimming removed 2 bases from V and 5 bases from J, with 9 bases in between. The CDR3 region is CASSDGQGYGYTF. CDR3 sequence (DNA): TGTGCCAGCAGTGACGGCCAGGGTTATGGCTACACCTTC.

CDR3 amino acids: CASAGAINQPQHF. CDR3 bases: TGCGCCAGCGCGGGGGCGATCAACCAGCCCCAGCATTTT. The V gene is TRBV4-1, the J gene TRBJ1-5, with TRBD1 as a possible D gene (6 bases). The V gene lost 8 bases and the J gene lost 7 bases, with 15 bases spanning the gap. Germline CDR1 is MGHRA and CDR2 is YSYEKL. This CDR3 has 13 amino acids.

V is TRBV27 and J is TRBJ2-1; 9 nucleotides match TRBD2. The CDR3 extends over 14 amino acids. The J segment lost 9 bases and the V segment lost 3 bases, leaving 6 bases of the junction unmatched. Germline V gene lookup returns CDR1 MNHEY and CDR2 SMNVEV (reference sequence). The CDR3 DNA sequence: TGTGCCAGCAGTTTCATAGCGGGAGCGGCTGAGCAGTTCTTC. Protein product: CASSFIAGAAEQFF.

This chain joins TRBV27 and TRBJ2-2, with D unclear. Trimming cost V 7 bases and J 3 bases, with 9 bases left between them. Germline CDR1 is MNHEY and CDR2 is SMNVEV (reference sequence). The CDR3 runs to 13 residues. The DNA for the CDR3 is TGTGCCAGCAAACAGCATCACACCGGGGAGCTGTTTTTT. Translation gives CASKQHHTGELFF.

This chain uses TRBV24-1 with TRBJ2-2; D is undetermined. Trimming took off 4 bases at V and 3 bases at J, with 17 bases between the two ends. Germline V CDR1 and CDR2: KGHDR, SFDVKD. This CDR3 spans 17 amino acids. CDR3 bases: TGTGCCACCAGTGACCCCGGGTCCGGCCGGGACACCGGGGAGCTGTTTTTT. The encoded protein is CATSDPGSGRDTGELFF.

The genes are TRBV28 and TRBJ1-4; TRBD1 matches at 7 bases. Germline CDR1 is MDHEN and CDR2 is SYDVKM. J was trimmed by 5 bases and V by 2 bases; bases with no gene match: 11. The CDR3 length is 17 residues. The CDR3 DNA follows: TGTGCCAGCAGTTTAGGCTCACCGGGACAGAGAAATGAAAAACTGTTTTTT. Its translation is CASSLGSPGQRNEKLFF.

The V gene is TRBV6-5, the J gene TRBJ1-2; D unclear. Germline V gives CDR1 MNHEY, CDR2 SVGAGI. With 8 bases removed from V and 10 bases from J, the gap between germline ends came to 14 bases. CDR3 length: 11 amino acids. This CDR3 reads CASSSAGSYTF. The CDR3 DNA reads TGTGCCAGCTCATCAGCAGGTTCCTACACCTTC.

The chain combines TRBV20-1 with TRBJ2-7, with TRBD1 as a possible D gene (5 bases). The CDR3 totals 11 residues. CDR1 DFQATT and CDR2 SNEGSKA come from the germline V gene (reference sequence). The V end was cut by 5 bases, the J end by 6 bases, with 11 bases between. The CDR3 DNA is TGCAGTGCTTCCAGGGCCCCCGAGCAGTACTTC. It yields the protein CSASRAPEQYF.

The chain couples TRBV6-5 to TRBJ1-2; 9 nucleotides line up with TRBD1. The trim removed 7 bases at V and 5 bases at J, leaving 8 bases unmatched. The CDR3 has 14 amino acids. The germline CDR1 and CDR2 sequences are MNHEY and SVGAGI. For the CDR3, the DNA is TGTGCCAGCAAGAGGGGACAGGGTAATTATGGCTACACCTTC. Protein product: CASKRGQGNYGYTF.

CDR3 sequence (DNA): TGTGCCAGCAGCCAAGGTCGGTCGGGAGTCTACGAGCAGTACTTC. Its protein product is CASSQGRSGVYEQYF. This sequence joins TRBV3-1 (or the pseudogene TRBV3-2) and TRBJ2-7; tentatively, D is TRBD2 (6 bases). Trimming cost V 1 base and J 3 bases, with 13 bases left between them. The CDR3 is 15 amino acids. Germline V gives CDR1 LGHDT, CDR2 YNNKEL (reference sequence).

This chain joins TRBV6-5 and TRBJ2-3; D is unclear. V gave up 2 bases and J gave up 9 bases, with 9 bases separating them. Germline V gives CDR1 MNHEY, CDR2 SVGAGI. CDR3 length: 12 amino acids. CDR3 in amino acids: CASSYTSGTQYF. CDR3 nucleotide sequence: TGTGCCAGCAGTTACACGTCCGGGACGCAGTATTTT.

This chain uses TRBV5-6 with TRBJ1-2, with TRBD1 as a possible D gene (6 bases). CDR3 length equals 12 residues. Deletions cut 2 bases from V and 14 bases from J, with 16 bases between. Germline V gives CDR1 SGHDT, CDR2 YYEEEE. The CDR3 DNA sequence: TGTGCCAGCAGCTTCCCTAACAGGGATGATACCTTC. As protein: CASSFPNRDDTF.